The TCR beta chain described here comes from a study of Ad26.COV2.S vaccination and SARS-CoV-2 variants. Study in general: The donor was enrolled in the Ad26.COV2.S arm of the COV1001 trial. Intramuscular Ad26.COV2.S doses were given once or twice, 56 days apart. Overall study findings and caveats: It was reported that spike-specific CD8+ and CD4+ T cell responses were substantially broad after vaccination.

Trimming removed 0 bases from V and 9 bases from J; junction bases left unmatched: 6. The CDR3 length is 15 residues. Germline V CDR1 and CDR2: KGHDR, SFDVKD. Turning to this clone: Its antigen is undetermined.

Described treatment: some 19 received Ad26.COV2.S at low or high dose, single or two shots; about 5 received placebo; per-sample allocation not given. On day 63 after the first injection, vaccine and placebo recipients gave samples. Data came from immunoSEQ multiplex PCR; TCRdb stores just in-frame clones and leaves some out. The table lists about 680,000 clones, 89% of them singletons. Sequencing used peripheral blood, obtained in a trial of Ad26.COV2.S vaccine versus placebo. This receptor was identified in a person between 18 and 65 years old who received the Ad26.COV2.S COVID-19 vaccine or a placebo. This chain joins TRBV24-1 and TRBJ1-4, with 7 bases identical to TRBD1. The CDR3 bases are TGTGCCACCAGTGATTTGGTCAGGGGGGAGAAAAAACTGTTTTTT. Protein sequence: CATSDLVRGEKKLFF.